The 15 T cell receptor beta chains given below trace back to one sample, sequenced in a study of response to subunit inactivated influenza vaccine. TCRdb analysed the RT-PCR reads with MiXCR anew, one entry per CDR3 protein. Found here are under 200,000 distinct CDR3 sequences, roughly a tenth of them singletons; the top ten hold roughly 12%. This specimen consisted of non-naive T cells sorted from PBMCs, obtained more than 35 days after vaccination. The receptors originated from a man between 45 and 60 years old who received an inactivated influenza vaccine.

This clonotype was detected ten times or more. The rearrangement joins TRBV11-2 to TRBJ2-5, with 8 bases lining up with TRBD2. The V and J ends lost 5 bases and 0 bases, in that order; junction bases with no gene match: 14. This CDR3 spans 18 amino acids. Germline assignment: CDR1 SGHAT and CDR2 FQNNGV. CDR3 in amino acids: CASSRVGAGGGYQETQYF. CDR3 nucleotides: TGTGCCAGCAGCCGAGTTGGGGCTGGCGGGGGGTACCAAGAGACCCAGTACTTC.

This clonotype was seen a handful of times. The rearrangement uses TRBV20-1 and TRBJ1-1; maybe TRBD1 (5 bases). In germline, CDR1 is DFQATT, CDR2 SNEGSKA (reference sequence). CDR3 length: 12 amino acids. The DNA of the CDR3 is TGCAGCCTCGCGGGGGGGGACCCTGAAGCTTTCTTT. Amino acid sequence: CSLAGGDPEAFF.

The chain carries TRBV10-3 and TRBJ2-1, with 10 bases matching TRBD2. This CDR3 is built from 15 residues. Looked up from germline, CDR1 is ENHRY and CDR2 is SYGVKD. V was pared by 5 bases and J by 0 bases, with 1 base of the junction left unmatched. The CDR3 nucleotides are TGTGCCATCAGTATAGCGGGAGGCTCCTACAATGAGCAGTTCTTC. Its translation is CAISIAGGSYNEQFF.

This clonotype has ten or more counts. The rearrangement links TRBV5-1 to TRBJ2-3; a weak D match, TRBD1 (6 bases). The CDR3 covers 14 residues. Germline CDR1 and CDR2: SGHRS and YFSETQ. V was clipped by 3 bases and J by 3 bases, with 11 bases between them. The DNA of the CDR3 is TGCGCCAGCAGCTCGACAACAGGGACAGATACGCAGTATTTT. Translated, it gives CASSSTTGTDTQYF.

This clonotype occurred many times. The CDR3 region has the DNA TGCAGCGTTGACAGGGCGGGCACCGGGGAGCTGTTTTTT. Residues: CSVDRAGTGELFF. The gene calls are TRBV29-1 and TRBJ2-2, with D perhaps being TRBD1 or TRBD2 (5 bases each). This CDR3 is 13 amino acids long. With 3 bases removed from V and 4 bases from J, the gap between germline ends came to 9 bases. CDR1 and CDR2 from the germline V gene are SQVTM and ANQGSEA.

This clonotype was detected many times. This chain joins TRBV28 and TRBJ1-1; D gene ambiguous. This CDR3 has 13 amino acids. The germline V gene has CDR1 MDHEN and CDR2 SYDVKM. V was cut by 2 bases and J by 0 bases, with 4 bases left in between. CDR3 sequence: CASSLHMNTEAFF. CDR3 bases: TGTGCCAGCAGTTTACATATGAACACTGAAGCTTTCTTT.

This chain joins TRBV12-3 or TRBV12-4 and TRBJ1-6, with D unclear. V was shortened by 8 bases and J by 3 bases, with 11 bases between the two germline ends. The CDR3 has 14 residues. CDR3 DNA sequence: TGTGCCAGCCGATTCGGAAACTATAATTCACCCCTCCACTTT. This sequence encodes CASRFGNYNSPLHF.

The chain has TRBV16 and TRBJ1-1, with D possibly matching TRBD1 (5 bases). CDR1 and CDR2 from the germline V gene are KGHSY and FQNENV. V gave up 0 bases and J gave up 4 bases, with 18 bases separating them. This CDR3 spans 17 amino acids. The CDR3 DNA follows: TGTGCCAGCAGCCAATCGCCTGGGGGGTATGTACCCACTGAAGCTTTCTTT. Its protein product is CASSQSPGGYVPTEAFF. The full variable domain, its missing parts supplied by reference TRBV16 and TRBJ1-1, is GEEVAQTPKHLVRGEGQKAKLYCAPIKGHSYVFWYQQVLKNEFKFLISFQNENVFDETGMPKERFSAKCLPNSPCSLEIQATKLEDSAVYFCASSQSPGGYVPTEAFFGQGTRLTVV.

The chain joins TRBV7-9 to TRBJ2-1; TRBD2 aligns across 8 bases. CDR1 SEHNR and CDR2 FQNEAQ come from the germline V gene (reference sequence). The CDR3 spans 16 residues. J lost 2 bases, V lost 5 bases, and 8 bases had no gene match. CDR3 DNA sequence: TGTGCCAGCAGCCCGGGGGGGGGAATCGCCTACAATGAGCAGTTCTTC. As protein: CASSPGGGIAYNEQFF.

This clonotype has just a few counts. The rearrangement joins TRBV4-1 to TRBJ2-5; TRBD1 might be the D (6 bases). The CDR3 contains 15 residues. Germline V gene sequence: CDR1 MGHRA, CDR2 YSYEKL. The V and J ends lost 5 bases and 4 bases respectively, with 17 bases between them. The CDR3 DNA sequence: TGCGCCAGCAGCGCCAGGGACATCAAGGCAGAGACCCAGTACTTC. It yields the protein CASSARDIKAETQYF.

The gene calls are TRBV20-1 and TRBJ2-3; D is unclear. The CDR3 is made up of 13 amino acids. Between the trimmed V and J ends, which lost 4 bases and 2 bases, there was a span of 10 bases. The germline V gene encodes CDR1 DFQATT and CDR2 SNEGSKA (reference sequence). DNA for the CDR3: TGCAGTGCTATAAGCGCCTACACAGATACGCAGTATTTT. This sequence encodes CSAISAYTDTQYF.

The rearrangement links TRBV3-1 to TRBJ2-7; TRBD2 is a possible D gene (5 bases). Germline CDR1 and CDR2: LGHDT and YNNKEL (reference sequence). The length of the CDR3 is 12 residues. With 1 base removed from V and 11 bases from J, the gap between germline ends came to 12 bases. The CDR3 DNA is TGTGCCAGCAGCCAAGCCAAAGCGGAGAAGTACTTC. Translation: CASSQAKAEKYF.

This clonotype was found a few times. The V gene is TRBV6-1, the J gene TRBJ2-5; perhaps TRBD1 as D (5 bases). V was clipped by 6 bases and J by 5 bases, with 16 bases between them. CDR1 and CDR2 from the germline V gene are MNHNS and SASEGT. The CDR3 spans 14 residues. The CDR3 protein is CASSFGQAGETQYF. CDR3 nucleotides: TGTGCCAGCAGCTTCGGACAAGCCGGGGAGACCCAGTACTTC.

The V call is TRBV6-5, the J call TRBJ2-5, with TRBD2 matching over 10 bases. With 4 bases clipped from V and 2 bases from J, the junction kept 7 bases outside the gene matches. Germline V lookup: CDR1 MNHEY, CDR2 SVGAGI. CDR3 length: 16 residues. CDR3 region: CASSSGLAASQETQYF. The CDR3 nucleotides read TGTGCCAGCAGTTCCGGACTAGCGGCGTCACAAGAGACCCAGTACTTC.

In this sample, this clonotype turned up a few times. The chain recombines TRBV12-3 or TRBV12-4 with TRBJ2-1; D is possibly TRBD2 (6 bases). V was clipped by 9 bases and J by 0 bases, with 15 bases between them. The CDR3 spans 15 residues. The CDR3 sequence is CASSVAASSYNEQFF. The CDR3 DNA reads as TGTGCCAGTAGCGTAGCGGCCAGCTCCTACAATGAGCAGTTCTTC.